Included here is one T cell receptor (beta chain) sequence, with context. Its antigen is unknown. Per-base quality was not reported, and no clone a single base away is much larger than it. The data are from a study of T cell responses to AZD1222 COVID-19 vaccine (dated by TCRdb to about 2021). Broadly, across the study: AZD1222 recipients whose second dose came at about 4 weeks and those whose second dose came at about 12 weeks were combined into one group, since spike-specific TCR depth and breadth did not differ between the two schedules. A total of 233 trial participants underwent TCR sequencing, of whom under 220 had received two doses of AZD1222 and 26 had received two doses of the MenACWY control vaccine. Trial participants were enrolled by age into subgroups of 18-55, 56-69 and 70-plus years, and around 150, 29 and 61 TCR-sequenced participants, respectively, were included in these subgroups. Study-level results and caveats: The 56-69-year group was small, and its depth increase did not reach significance, likely because of low power. Most participants were white British and females outnumbered males, and the authors suggested that clonal diversity may have been underestimated. After two AZD1222 doses, spike-specific TCR breadth and depth were significantly higher than at day 0 and than in MenACWY recipients. Reportedly, almost half of the unique spike-specific TCRs recognized epitopes lying outside the regions that are mutated in the B.1.351 and B.1.1.7 variants. CD4 TCRs associated with the vaccine covered the entire spike protein, and the dominant responses were in regions 160-218 and 743-854. Only six or seven AZD1222 recipients were SARS-CoV-2 seropositive at baseline, limiting conclusions about previously exposed vaccinees. No day 14 peak-response samples were available, so repertoires were characterized only after the peak T cell response.

The sample's time point label, decoded: baseline before first vaccination. Vaccinee samples came from UK trials COV001 and COV002, including a single-blind randomized controlled phase 2/3 trial of AZD1222 (ChAdOx1 nCoV-19) in healthy adults. For TCRbeta chain sequencing, PBMC samples from trial participants were taken at day 0 and at day 28 after the second dose. CDR1 and CDR2 (SGHAT, FQNNGV) derive from the germline V gene. Relative to germline, V is 2 bases shorter and J is 5 bases shorter, with 7 bases between their ends. Including cysteine and phenylalanine, the CDR3 has 13 amino acids. CDR3 DNA only is kept here, 39 bases in frame from base 1. The CDR3 regions of human TCRbeta chains were subjected to immunosequencing. Regarding the original processing steps: TCRs in the repertoires were matched against a reference library of SARS-CoV-2-specific TCRs that had been generated with the MIRA antigen-specificity platform. Breadth was defined as the fraction of unique TCRs that were SARS-CoV-2-associated. Depth was defined as the fraction of total T cells that were SARS-CoV-2-associated. Using the MIRA data, every spike-specific TCR was mapped to the spike region that the TCR reacted to and assigned to either a CD4 or a CD8 class. Log10-transformed breadth and depth values were compared by one-way ANOVA with Sidak's multiple comparisons tests. TCRdb carries this immuneACCESS record with in-frame sequences only. Its versions omit some clonotypes, under half of them owing to an unresolved V gene in the studies checked, with the rest unexplained. Clone size and V and J calls were adopted from that table, with D and trimming inferred from the DNA. In all, the sample holds about 120,000 clones, and under 95% of those were seen once. Of the sample, 5% to 6% is held by the ten largest clones.

This sample comprised peripheral blood, obtained on day 0 of AZD1222 vaccination. This chain is built from TRBV11-2 and TRBJ2-1, with the D segment identity uncertain. This receptor was taken from an adult in good health. The CDR3 region: CASSLRRDNEQFF. The bases read TGTGCCAGCAGCTTACGCCGGGACAATGAGCAGTTCTTC.